The 27 T cell receptor beta chains presented below share a single source sample, sequenced in a study of blood T cell repertoires in COVID-19. Produced via immunoSEQ multiplex PCR; TCRdb's table is partial and in-frame only. The sample has just under 350,000 clones; approximately 87% are singletons. The sequencing input was peripheral blood. Receptors originate from a woman aged 45-65 years with COVID-19, enrolled during active disease.

In this sample, this clone turned up a few times. The chain has TRBV2 and TRBJ1-3, with no clear D. CDR1 is SNHLY, CDR2 FYNNEI, per germline. The CDR3 covers 14 residues. V was cut by 7 bases and J by 3 bases, with 13 bases left in between. The CDR3 here is CASMEGTGGNTIYF. In DNA, the CDR3 is TGTGCCAGCATGGAGGGCACGGGTGGAAACACCATATATTTT.

The chain uses TRBV25-1 and TRBJ2-5, with 7 bases fitting TRBD1. This CDR3 has 17 residues. V lost 2 bases and J lost 0; bases outside the gene matches: 9. CDR1 and CDR2 (germline): MGHDK, SYGVNS. CDR3 in amino acids: CASSEPTGTAYQETQYF. The DNA for the CDR3 is TGTGCCAGCAGTGAACCTACCGGGACAGCCTACCAAGAGACCCAGTACTTC.

The chain carries TRBV5-8 and TRBJ2-3; possible D gene TRBD2, 6 bases. Germline V gene lookup returns CDR1 SGHTS and CDR2 YDEGEE. CDR3 size: 18 residues. Trimming removed 8 bases at V and 0 bases at J, with 25 bases between. CDR3 nucleotide sequence: TGTGCCAGTCCGGCTGGGGGTTGGCGGGACCGAAGCACAGATACGCAGTATTTT. This sequence encodes CASPAGGWRDRSTDTQYF. The complete variable domain, with remaining parts taken from reference TRBV5-8 and TRBJ2-3, reads EAGVTQSPTHLIKTRGQQATLRCSPISGHTSVYWYQQALGLGLQFLLWYDEGEERNRGNFPPRFSGRQFPNYSSELNVNALELEDSALYLCASPAGGWRDRSTDTQYFGPGTRLTVL.

This chain links TRBV2 with TRBJ2-3; unclear D gene. The length of the CDR3 is 14 residues. The germline gives CDR1 SNHLY, CDR2 FYNNEI. Trimming took off 5 bases at V and 0 bases at J, with 9 bases between the two ends. CDR3 sequence reads: CASSNWASTDTQYF. Here the CDR3 DNA reads TGTGCCAGCAGTAATTGGGCAAGCACAGATACGCAGTATTTT.

The sample holds one count of this clone. The chain employs TRBV7-8 and TRBJ2-7; 14 nucleotides line up with TRBD2. This CDR3 contains 19 residues. Trimming at V came to 5 bases and at J to 5 bases, leaving 17 bases not matched to a gene. Germline V gene sequence: CDR1 SGHVS, CDR2 FQNEAQ. CDR3 sequence reads: CASSRKKPGTSGSSHEQYF. The CDR3 coding sequence is TGTGCCAGCAGCCGAAAGAAACCGGGGACTAGCGGGAGTTCGCACGAGCAGTACTTC. The full variable domain, its missing parts supplied by reference TRBV7-8 and TRBJ2-7, is GAGVSQSPRYKVAKRGQDVALRCDPISGHVSLFWYQQALGQGPEFLTYFQNEAQLDKSGLPSDRFFAERPEGSVSTLKIQRTQQEDSAVYLCASSRKKPGTSGSSHEQYFGPGTRLTVT.

The CDR3 DNA reads as TGCGCCAGCAGCAACAGGAACACTGAAGCTTTCTTT. It yields the protein CASSNRNTEAFF. This chain links TRBV5-1 with TRBJ1-1; D ambiguous. Trimming left V 4 bases short and J 1 base short, with 5 bases between. CDR1 is SGHRS, CDR2 YFSETQ, per germline. The CDR3 has 12 residues.

The chain joins TRBV3-1 (or the pseudogene TRBV3-2) to TRBJ2-7; D possibly corresponds to TRBD1 (6 bases). The CDR3 runs to 12 residues. Trimming removed 2 bases from V and 4 bases from J, with 6 bases in between. Germline-derived CDR1 and CDR2 are LGHDT and YNNKEL (reference sequence). CDR3 region: CASSQQGYEQYF. The CDR3 coding sequence is TGTGCCAGCAGCCAACAGGGGTACGAGCAGTACTTC.

This clone was counted between two and nine times. The chain is built from TRBV2 and TRBJ2-7, with D unclear. Trimming took off 7 bases at V and 4 bases at J, with 14 bases between the two ends. CDR3 length: 13 amino acids. Germline CDR1 and CDR2: SNHLY and FYNNEI. CDR3 in DNA: TGTGCCAGCACTATACTCGTTTCTTACGAGCAGTACTTC. It codes for CASTILVSYEQYF.

The chain is built from TRBV2 and TRBJ2-7; TRBD1 agrees at 11 bases. Germline lookup yields CDR1 SNHLY and CDR2 FYNNEI. The CDR3 sequence is 14 residues long. With V trimmed by 6 bases and J by 5 bases, 6 bases remained unmatched. Here the CDR3 DNA reads TGTGCCAGCAGCCGGGACAGGGGGATAAACGAGCAGTACTTC. It encodes CASSRDRGINEQYF.

The rearrangement joins TRBV6-1 to TRBJ2-1; D unclear. The CDR3 loop spans 11 amino acids. Per the germline V gene, CDR1 is MNHNS and CDR2 is SASEGT. V was trimmed by 3 bases and J by 12 bases, leaving 9 bases between them. The CDR3 spells CASSDQAGQFF. CDR3 bases: TGTGCCAGCAGTGATCAGGCAGGGCAGTTCTTC.

V is TRBV29-1 and J is TRBJ1-1; D is possibly TRBD1 (5 bases). CDR1 is SQVTM, CDR2 ANQGSEA, per germline. The CDR3 has 13 residues. The V gene lost 3 bases and the J gene lost 0 bases, with 8 bases spanning the gap. This chain's CDR3 is CSVDWGVNTEAFF. CDR3 in DNA: TGCAGCGTTGACTGGGGGGTGAACACTGAAGCTTTCTTT.

The chain recombines TRBV24-1 with TRBJ2-5; 9 bases line up with TRBD1. This CDR3 contains 14 residues. Per the germline V gene, CDR1 is KGHDR and CDR2 is SFDVKD. Trimming cost V 6 bases and J 5 bases; bases outside gene matches: 6. In DNA form, the CDR3 reads TGTGCCACCAGTCTCCATGGACAGGGGGAGACCCAGTACTTC. Translating gives CATSLHGQGETQYF.

The genes are TRBV30 and TRBJ1-2; TRBD1 matches at 8 bases. The germline CDR1 and CDR2 sequences are GTSNPN and SVGIG (reference sequence). J was trimmed by 8 bases and V by 4 bases; bases with no gene match: 18. The CDR3 is 16 amino acids. As DNA, the CDR3 is TGTGCCTGGACACGGGCTGGACAGGGAAAAGGGGAAGGCTACACCTTC. It is translated as CAWTRAGQGKGEGYTF.

J is TRBJ1-5 and V is TRBV6-5, with TRBD1 matching 10 bases. CDR1 is MNHEY, CDR2 SVGAGI, per germline. After removal of 6 bases from V and 5 bases from J, the junction contained 4 bases not matched to a gene. This CDR3 region has 14 residues. The chain's CDR3 is CASSRGTGDQPQHF. The CDR3, as DNA: TGTGCCAGCAGCCGCGGGACAGGGGATCAGCCCCAGCATTTT.

The chain combines TRBV9 with TRBJ1-2; no definite D call. Germline values: CDR1 SGDLS, CDR2 YYNGEE. This CDR3 is 15 amino acids long. Trimming removed 3 bases at V and 4 bases at J, with 16 bases between. The CDR3 coding sequence is TGTGCCAGCAGCGCGACGTCGGAAACAGTCTATGGCTACACCTTC. Translating gives CASSATSETVYGYTF.

This clone occurred a few times. The gene calls are TRBV5-6 and TRBJ1-2; D not certain. The CDR3 runs to 15 residues. CDR1 is SGHDT, CDR2 YYEEEE, per germline. V gave up 1 base and J gave up 5 bases, with 15 bases separating them. CDR3 protein: CASSLITALLYGYTF. CDR3 sequence (DNA): TGTGCCAGCAGCTTGATAACAGCCCTTCTTTATGGCTACACCTTC.

The chain links TRBV2 to TRBJ2-3, with unresolved D. Germline CDR1 is SNHLY and CDR2 is FYNNEI. This CDR3 comprises 13 residues. The ends were cut back, 8 bases at V and 0 bases at J, with 9 bases in the middle. CDR3 amino acids: CASRQTSTDTQYF. CDR3 coding DNA: TGTGCCAGCCGTCAAACTAGCACAGATACGCAGTATTTT.

The chain links TRBV30 to TRBJ1-2; D possibly corresponds to TRBD1 (6 bases). CDR3 length: 13 amino acids. V lost 3 bases to trimming and J lost 2 bases, with 10 bases between them. Germline loops: CDR1 GTSNPN, CDR2 SVGIG (reference sequence). CDR3 DNA sequence: TGTGCCTGGAGCCCCCAGGGGAACTATGGCTACACCTTC. This encodes CAWSPQGNYGYTF.

This clone was detected only once. The chain recombines TRBV6-5 with TRBJ2-7, with TRBD1 identical over 7 bases. There are 15 residues in the CDR3. CDR1 and CDR2 (germline): MNHEY, SVGAGI. The V segment lost 10 bases and the J segment 0 bases; nucleotides outside the gene matches: 12. The DNA for the CDR3 is TGTGCCACCCAATGGGGACAGTCGAGCTCCTACGAGCAGTACTTC. It translates to CATQWGQSSSYEQYF.

The V gene is TRBV5-6, the J gene TRBJ2-1; 8 bases line up with TRBD2. V dropped 3 bases and J dropped 8; count of bases not matched to a gene: 13. Germline V gene lookup returns CDR1 SGHDT and CDR2 YYEEEE. This CDR3 contains 16 residues. CDR3: CASSSPRGGRFDEQFF. The CDR3, as DNA: TGTGCCAGCAGCTCGCCCCGTGGCGGGAGGTTCGATGAGCAGTTCTTC.

This chain uses TRBV7-9 with TRBJ1-4; D is undetermined. Germline assignment: CDR1 SEHNR and CDR2 FQNEAQ (reference sequence). There are 13 residues in the CDR3. The V end was cut by 4 bases, the J end by 5 bases, with 8 bases between. The CDR3 DNA reads as TGTGCCAGCAGCTCCCCGAGGAATGAAAAACTGTTTTTT. It encodes CASSSPRNEKLFF.

The chain has TRBV18 and TRBJ1-5, with 11 bases fitting TRBD1. The CDR3 sequence is 17 residues long. Germline-derived CDR1 and CDR2 are KGHSH and LQKENI. V shed 0 bases, J shed 5 bases, and the junction held 6 bases outside the gene matches. The chain's CDR3 is CASSPPEWTGGHQPQHF. CDR3 coding DNA: TGTGCCAGCTCACCACCGGAATGGACAGGGGGCCATCAGCCCCAGCATTTT.

V is TRBV18 and J is TRBJ1-5; 8 bases map to TRBD1. The V gene end was trimmed by 3 bases and the J gene end by 1 base; junction bases not matched to a gene: 5. Germline CDR1 reads KGHSH; CDR2 reads LQKENI. This CDR3 spans 16 amino acids. The CDR3 protein is CASSPTGVLSNQPQHF. The CDR3 DNA reads as TGTGCCAGCTCACCGACAGGGGTTCTGAGCAATCAGCCCCAGCATTTT.

The chain uses TRBV6-5 and TRBJ2-4, with TRBD1 matching 8 bases. The germline V gene encodes CDR1 MNHEY and CDR2 SVGAGI. This CDR3 has 15 residues. J gave up 6 bases and V 4 bases, and 8 bases lay outside the gene matches. The CDR3 loop is CASSSTGGRGNIQYF. The CDR3 DNA sequence: TGTGCCAGCAGTTCCACAGGGGGAAGAGGAAACATTCAGTACTTC.

The chain couples TRBV4-1 to TRBJ1-2, with unresolved D. CDR3 length equals 16 residues. V was clipped by 1 base and J by 0 bases, with 12 bases between them. CDR1 is MGHRA and CDR2 is YSYEKL in the germline V gene. The CDR3 loop is CASSQGRTSPNYGYTF. CDR3 DNA sequence: TGCGCCAGCAGCCAAGGTAGAACGAGTCCTAACTATGGCTACACCTTC.

CDR3 coding DNA: TGTGCCAGCAGCCAAGATCGGGCGGGAGGGCCAAGTATCGAGCAGTACTTC. Encoded protein: CASSQDRAGGPSIEQYF. V and J are TRBV3-1 (or the pseudogene TRBV3-2) and TRBJ2-7; 9 bases agree with TRBD2. J gave up 6 bases and V 0 bases, and 12 bases lay outside the gene matches. The CDR3 is made up of 17 amino acids. Looked up from germline, CDR1 is LGHDT and CDR2 is YNNKEL (reference sequence).

The V gene is TRBV9, the J gene TRBJ2-3; D unresolved. V lost 4 bases and J 4 bases, leaving 19 bases between the germline ends. The germline V gene encodes CDR1 SGDLS and CDR2 YYNGEE. This CDR3 contains 16 residues. The chain's CDR3 is CASSSRWASLSDTQYF. For the CDR3, the DNA is TGTGCCAGCAGCTCCCGATGGGCCTCTTTGTCAGATACGCAGTATTTT.